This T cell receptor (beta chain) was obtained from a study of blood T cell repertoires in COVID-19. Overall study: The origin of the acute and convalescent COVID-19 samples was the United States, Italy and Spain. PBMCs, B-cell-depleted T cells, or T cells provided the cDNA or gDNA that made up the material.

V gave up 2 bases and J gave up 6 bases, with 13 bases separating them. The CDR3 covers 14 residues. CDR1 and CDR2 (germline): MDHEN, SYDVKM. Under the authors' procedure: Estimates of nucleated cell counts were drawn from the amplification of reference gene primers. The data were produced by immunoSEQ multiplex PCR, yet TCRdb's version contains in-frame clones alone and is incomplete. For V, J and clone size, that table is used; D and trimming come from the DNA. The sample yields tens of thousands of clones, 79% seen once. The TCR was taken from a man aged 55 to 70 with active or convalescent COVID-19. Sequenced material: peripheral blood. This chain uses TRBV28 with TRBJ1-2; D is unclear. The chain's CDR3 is CASSLGGRVNGYTF. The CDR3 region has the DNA TGTGCCAGCAGTTTAGGAGGTAGGGTAAATGGCTACACCTTC.